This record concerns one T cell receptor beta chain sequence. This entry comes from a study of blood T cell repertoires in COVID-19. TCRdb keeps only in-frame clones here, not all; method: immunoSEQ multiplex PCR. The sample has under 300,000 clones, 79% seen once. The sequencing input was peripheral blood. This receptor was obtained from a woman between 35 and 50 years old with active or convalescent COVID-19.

The CDR3 protein is CASSDGTGVEKLFF. The CDR3 coding sequence is TGTGCCAGCAGCGACGGGACAGGGGTTGAAAAACTGTTTTTT. V and J are TRBV9 and TRBJ1-4; 10 bases align to TRBD1. V lost 3 bases and J lost 7; bases outside the gene matches: 3. This CDR3 region has 14 residues. Germline V gene sequence: CDR1 SGDLS, CDR2 YYNGEE.